These 31 T cell receptor beta chains share one sample of origin, sequenced in a study of response to subunit inactivated influenza vaccine. TCRdb passed the RT-PCR reads through MiXCR, listing each CDR3 protein once. In the table there are about 620,000 distinct CDR3 sequences, about 12% of which are singletons. The sequencing used PBMCs from blood, collected on the day of vaccination. The source of these receptors is a man aged 50 to 59 who received an inactivated influenza vaccine.

This clonotype came up many times. The rearrangement joins TRBV20-1 to TRBJ1-2; TRBD1 matches at 10 bases. Germline-derived CDR1 and CDR2 are DFQATT and SNEGSKA (reference sequence). V was pared by 4 bases and J by 5 bases, with 4 bases of the junction left unmatched. The CDR3 has 13 amino acids. CDR3 sequence: CSATGTGAYGYTF. The CDR3 DNA sequence: TGCAGTGCTACCGGGACAGGGGCATATGGCTACACCTTC.

This clonotype was counted only a few times. This chain links TRBV5-5 with TRBJ1-5; D not certain. This CDR3 comprises 15 residues. Trimming cost V 0 bases and J 7 bases, with 14 bases left between them. From germline, CDR1 is SGHKS and CDR2 YYEKEE (reference sequence). The CDR3 DNA reads as TGTGCCAGCAGCTTGGCCTTAATTGTGGGGCAGCCCCAGCATTTT. Its translation: CASSLALIVGQPQHF.

The gene calls are TRBV4-1 and TRBJ2-7; TRBD1 aligns across 8 bases. V shed 0 bases and J 7 bases; nucleotides not matched to a gene: 5. There are 14 residues in the CDR3. The germline CDR1 and CDR2 sequences are MGHRA and YSYEKL. CDR3 coding DNA: TGCGCCAGCAGCCAAGACAGGGGGCTTGGGGAGCAGTACTTC. Translating it yields CASSQDRGLGEQYF.

This clonotype appeared a few times. This chain uses TRBV7-2 with TRBJ2-7, with D hard to call. CDR3 length equals 12 residues. V lost 4 bases, J lost 2 bases, and 6 bases lay in between. The V gene's germline CDR1 is SGHTA and CDR2 FQGNSA. The CDR3, as DNA: TGTGCCAGCAGCTCCGCCCCCTACGAGCAGTACTTC. It yields the protein CASSSAPYEQYF.

V is TRBV28 and J is TRBJ1-1; no definite D call. The CDR3 contains 15 residues. The V end lost 3 bases, the J end lost 5 bases, and 16 bases lay between the germline ends. From germline, CDR1 is MDHEN and CDR2 SYDVKM. The CDR3 spells CASSFGRGAGTEAFF. The CDR3 region has the DNA TGTGCCAGCAGTTTTGGCCGGGGAGCGGGGACTGAAGCTTTCTTT. Supplemented by reference TRBV28 and TRBJ1-1, the full variable domain reads DVKVTQSSRYLVKRTGEKVFLECVQDMDHENMFWYRQDPGLGLRLIYFSYDVKMKEKGDIPEGYSVSREKKERFSLILESASTNQTSMYLCASSFGRGAGTEAFFGQGTRLTVV.

The sample holds a few counts of this clonotype. The V and J genes are TRBV11-1 and TRBJ2-6; 9 nucleotides line up with TRBD1. The CDR3 length is 18 residues. Trimming at V came to 0 bases and at J to 5 bases, leaving 8 bases not matched to a gene. In germline, CDR1 is SGHAT, CDR2 FQDESV (reference sequence). The CDR3 sequence: CASSLAWTGDFRANVLTF. CDR3 sequence (DNA): TGTGCCAGCAGCTTAGCCTGGACAGGGGATTTTCGGGCCAACGTCCTGACTTTC. The variable domain in full, with the rest retrieved from reference TRBV11-1 and TRBJ2-6, is EAEVAQSPRYKITEKSQAVAFWCDPISGHATLYWYRQILGQGPELLVQFQDESVVDDSQLPKDRFSAERLKGVDSTLKIQPAELGDSAMYLCASSLAWTGDFRANVLTFGAGSRLTVL.

This chain links TRBV20-1 with TRBJ2-6, with D possibly being TRBD1 (5 bases). This CDR3 has 18 amino acids. V was shortened by 0 bases and J by 2 bases, with 17 bases between the two germline ends. Looked up from germline, CDR1 is DFQATT and CDR2 is SNEGSKA (reference sequence). The CDR3 here is CSARDPFIGVTGANVLTF. CDR3 coding DNA: TGCAGTGCTAGAGATCCTTTCATAGGGGTCACTGGGGCCAACGTCCTGACTTTC.

This clonotype was found a few times. V usage is TRBV7-6 and J usage is TRBJ2-3; the D is unclear. V was trimmed by 3 bases and J by 3 bases, leaving 10 bases between them. The CDR3 consists of 14 residues. Germline CDR1 is SGHVS and CDR2 is FNYEAQ. The DNA for the CDR3 is TGTGCCAGCAGCTTCTCTTTCCAAACAGATACGCAGTATTTT. Its translation: CASSFSFQTDTQYF.

This clonotype was observed a handful of times. V gene TRBV28 combines with J gene TRBJ2-3, with 7 positions matching TRBD2. Germline CDR1 MDHEN, CDR2 SYDVKM. CDR3 length: 15 amino acids. Trimming cost V 4 bases and J 2 bases; bases outside gene matches: 6. For the CDR3, the DNA is TGTGCCAGCAGTTACCAGCGGGGATCCACAGATACGCAGTATTTT. Translating gives CASSYQRGSTDTQYF. Full variable domain (rest looked up from reference TRBV28 and TRBJ2-3): DVKVTQSSRYLVKRTGEKVFLECVQDMDHENMFWYRQDPGLGLRLIYFSYDVKMKEKGDIPEGYSVSREKKERFSLILESASTNQTSMYLCASSYQRGSTDTQYFGPGTRLTVL.

The rearrangement uses TRBV12-3 or TRBV12-4 and TRBJ2-2; either TRBD1 or TRBD2 may supply D (5 bases each). Between the trimmed V and J ends, which lost 6 bases and 2 bases, there was a span of 16 bases. The CDR3 totals 16 residues. The CDR3 coding sequence is TGTGCCAGCAGCCCAGCCGGGACCGGCAACACCGGGGAGCTGTTTTTT. It codes for CASSPAGTGNTGELFF.

V is TRBV6-4 and J is TRBJ2-5; D is tentatively TRBD1 or TRBD2 (5 bases each). The ends were cut back, 1 base at V and 1 base at J, with 10 bases in the middle. The CDR3 has 15 residues. The V gene's germline CDR1 is MRHNA and CDR2 SNTAGT. CDR3 nucleotide sequence: TGTGCCAGCAGTGACTACGGGGCCCTCCAAGAGACCCAGTACTTC. It specifies CASSDYGALQETQYF.

The J gene is TRBJ2-5, the V gene TRBV12-3 or TRBV12-4, with no clear D. The V end lost 3 bases, the J end lost 5 bases, and 10 bases lay between the germline ends. This CDR3 has 13 amino acids. The CDR3 loop reads CASSFDRRETQYF. DNA for the CDR3: TGTGCCAGCAGTTTTGACCGACGGGAGACCCAGTACTTC.

Many counts were recorded for this clonotype. V is TRBV12-3 or TRBV12-4 and J is TRBJ2-2, with no clear D. Trimming cost V 7 bases and J 3 bases, with 9 bases left between them. The CDR3 spans 13 residues. In nucleotides, the CDR3 is TGTGCCAGCACCGTAGGGTACACCGGGGAGCTGTTTTTT. Translation gives CASTVGYTGELFF.

This clonotype was detected a few times. The CDR3 nucleotides are TGTGCCAGCAGTTTAGATGGGACAGGGGGCCTATGGGATACGAACACCGGGGAGCTGTTTTTT. Translation: CASSLDGTGGLWDTNTGELFF. V and J are TRBV12-3 or TRBV12-4 and TRBJ2-2; 12 nucleotides agree with TRBD1. This CDR3 region has 21 residues. J gave up 0 bases and V 1 base, and 12 bases lay outside the gene matches.

This clonotype was seen repeatedly, ten times or more. The rearrangement uses TRBV5-1 and TRBJ2-7; the D gene is possibly TRBD2 (5 bases). V was shortened by 4 bases and J by 1 base, with 12 bases between the two germline ends. CDR3 length equals 14 residues. Germline assignment: CDR1 SGHRS and CDR2 YFSETQ. CDR3 sequence: CASSERTDSYEQYF. The CDR3 DNA reads as TGCGCCAGCAGCGAGCGGACCGATTCCTACGAGCAGTACTTC.

There are a few counts of this clonotype. This rearrangement joins TRBV12-3 or TRBV12-4 to TRBJ2-1, with D perhaps TRBD1 or TRBD2 (5 bases each). The CDR3 sequence is 15 residues long. The V end lost 2 bases, the J end lost 9 bases, and 17 bases lay between the germline ends. CDR3 loop: CASSLTVLGESEQFF. The CDR3 region has the DNA TGTGCCAGCAGTTTAACCGTCTTAGGGGAGAGTGAGCAGTTCTTC.

The table lists this clonotype with a few counts. The chain combines TRBV18 with TRBJ2-2, with 12 bases fitting TRBD2. The CDR3 extends over 15 amino acids. The V gene's germline CDR1 is KGHSH and CDR2 LQKENI. V was pared by 8 bases and J by 6 bases, with 7 bases of the junction left unmatched. For the CDR3, the DNA is TGTGCCAGCATGACTAGCGGGAGTTCGGCCGGGGAGCTGTTTTTT. This encodes CASMTSGSSAGELFF.

The V gene is TRBV5-6, the J gene TRBJ2-1; TRBD2 agrees at 10 bases. Germline assignment: CDR1 SGHDT and CDR2 YYEEEE. The CDR3 consists of 13 residues. Germline trimming cut 0 bases from V and 14 bases from J; bases unmatched to any gene: 5. The CDR3 DNA reads as TGTGCCAGCAGCTTGGCTAGCGGGGGCCCGGAGTTCTTC. It yields the protein CASSLASGGPEFF.

The J gene is TRBJ2-6, the V gene TRBV7-6; D is unresolved. With 1 base removed from V and 0 bases from J, the gap between germline ends came to 19 bases. This CDR3 has 20 amino acids. Germline lookup yields CDR1 SGHVS and CDR2 FNYEAQ. CDR3 DNA sequence: TGTGCCAGCAGCTTAGATCCATTCATATTCTCCTACTCTGGGGCCAACGTCCTGACTTTC. Translated, it gives CASSLDPFIFSYSGANVLTF.

The V and J genes are TRBV7-9 and TRBJ2-3, with TRBD2 matching over 8 bases. The V gene's germline CDR1 is SEHNR and CDR2 FQNEAQ (reference sequence). The V and J ends lost 7 bases and 2 bases, in that order; junction bases with no gene match: 5. The CDR3 sequence is 14 residues long. The CDR3: CASNGRVVTDTQYF. CDR3 coding DNA: TGTGCCAGCAACGGGAGGGTGGTCACAGATACGCAGTATTTT.

The genes are TRBV2 and TRBJ2-2; maybe TRBD2 (6 bases). Germline lookup yields CDR1 SNHLY and CDR2 FYNNEI. With 1 base removed from V and 5 bases from J, the gap between germline ends came to 8 bases. This CDR3 spans 14 amino acids. CDR3 nucleotides: TGTGCCAGCAGTGAAGAGCGGGTGACCGGGGAGCTGTTTTTT. Translation gives CASSEERVTGELFF.

This clonotype was detected only a few times. This sequence joins TRBV29-1 and TRBJ2-5; D call uncertain. The CDR3 has 14 residues. The V gene lost 7 bases and the J gene lost 1 base, with 16 bases spanning the gap. Germline V lookup: CDR1 SQVTM, CDR2 ANQGSEA. The CDR3 DNA sequence: TGCAGCGCCCGGAATTGGCAGCCCCAAGAGACCCAGTACTTC. It encodes CSARNWQPQETQYF.

The rearrangement links TRBV9 to TRBJ2-3; D unclear. Germline-derived CDR1 and CDR2 are SGDLS and YYNGEE. The CDR3 has 15 amino acids. V was clipped by 2 bases and J by 1 base, with 11 bases between them. CDR3 sequence: CASSVGLIGTDTQYF. DNA of the CDR3: TGTGCCAGCAGCGTGGGATTGATCGGCACAGATACGCAGTATTTT.

The CDR3 here is CASSLGVGGEGETQYF. The CDR3 region has the DNA TGTGCCAGCAGCTTGGGTGTGGGGGGGGAAGGAGAGACCCAGTACTTC. The V and J genes are TRBV7-2 and TRBJ2-5; 7 nucleotides agree with TRBD2. Looked up from germline, CDR1 is SGHTA and CDR2 is FQGNSA. J was trimmed by 4 bases and V by 3 bases; bases with no gene match: 11. The CDR3 is made up of 16 amino acids. The full variable domain, rest sourced from reference TRBV7-2 and TRBJ2-5, is GAGVSQSPSNKVTEKGKDVELRCDPISGHTALYWYRQSLGQGLEFLIYFQGNSAPDKSGLPSDRFSAERTGGSVSTLTIQRTQQEDSAVYLCASSLGVGGEGETQYFGPGTRLLVL.

The chain is built from TRBV20-1 and TRBJ1-2; D is possibly TRBD1 (5 bases). CDR3 length: 15 residues. Trimming stripped 5 bases from V and 0 bases from J, with 16 bases between. Germline CDR1 is DFQATT and CDR2 is SNEGSKA (reference sequence). The CDR3, as DNA: TGCAGTGCTGGACAACCGCAAGTTTCTAACTATGGCTACACCTTC. Protein sequence: CSAGQPQVSNYGYTF.

In this sample, this clonotype turned up many times. This chain joins TRBV10-3 and TRBJ2-7; the D is unclear. This CDR3 has 12 amino acids. Germline lookup yields CDR1 ENHRY and CDR2 SYGVKD. V shed 10 bases and J shed 5 bases, with 15 bases lying between them. CDR3 bases: TGTGCCAGCGGTGGTAGAAGTGACGAGCAGTACTTC. Translated, it gives CASGGRSDEQYF.

In its sample, this clonotype was seen many times. The rearrangement uses TRBV7-2 and TRBJ2-2, with no clear D. V lost 7 bases and J 13 bases, leaving 13 bases between the germline ends. The CDR3 is made up of 11 amino acids. Per the germline V gene, CDR1 is SGHTA and CDR2 is FQGNSA. CDR3 bases: TGTGCCAGCACCAAGTACCCTACGCTGTTTTTT. Protein: CASTKYPTLFF.

This clonotype was counted a few times. The chain is built from TRBV5-1 and TRBJ2-7, with D possibly TRBD2 on 5 matching bases. Trimming shortened V by 2 bases and J by 2 bases, and 11 bases separated the two germline ends. This CDR3 has 14 amino acids. Germline assignment: CDR1 SGHRS and CDR2 YFSETQ. DNA for the CDR3: TGCGCCAGCAGCTTTGAGGGAGTCCCCTACGAGCAGTACTTC. This translates into CASSFEGVPYEQYF.

This clonotype has at least ten counts. The chain employs TRBV7-9 and TRBJ1-1; D gene uncertain. CDR3 size: 15 residues. The V and J ends lost 2 bases and 1 base respectively, with 11 bases between them. CDR1 and CDR2 (germline): SEHNR, FQNEAQ (reference sequence). Written as DNA, the CDR3 is TGTGCCAGCAGCTTAACCCCAATGGGGAACACTGAAGCTTTCTTT. Protein sequence: CASSLTPMGNTEAFF.

This clonotype was counted only a few times. The gene calls are TRBV5-6 and TRBJ1-2, with D possibly matching TRBD1 (6 bases). Per the germline V gene, CDR1 is SGHDT and CDR2 is YYEEEE. V was clipped by 0 bases and J by 0 bases, with 9 bases between them. This CDR3 is 15 amino acids long. The CDR3: CASSLAGTTNYGYTF. As DNA, the CDR3 is TGTGCCAGCAGCTTGGCCGGGACAACTAACTATGGCTACACCTTC.

The chain links TRBV24-1 to TRBJ2-3; 11 bases match TRBD2. Germline values: CDR1 KGHDR, CDR2 SFDVKD. Trimming took 4 bases from V and 0 from J; bases not matched to a gene: 5. The CDR3 spans 17 residues. CDR3 nucleotide sequence: TGTGCCACCAGTGAAGATGGACTAGCGGGTAGCACAGATACGCAGTATTTT. Amino acids: CATSEDGLAGSTDTQYF.